These 5 T cell receptor beta chains share one sample of origin, sequenced in a study of shared clonotypes between healthy human individuals. TCRdb's table, derived via immunoSEQ multiplex PCR, lists solely in-frame clones and lacks some. The sample contains about 980,000 clones, over 75% of which appear only once. The specimen sequenced was memory CD4+ T cells sorted from blood. Subset defined: CD45RA-negative fraction. The origin of the receptors is a man between 18 and 29 years old in good health.

The chain combines TRBV7-2 with TRBJ2-2; 7 bases are shared with TRBD2. Per the germline V gene, CDR1 is SGHTA and CDR2 is FQGNSA. The ends lost 2 bases at V and 11 bases at J; junction bases unmatched: 11. The CDR3 spans 15 residues. DNA for the CDR3: TGTGCCAGCAGCTTATTGCTGGCGGGAGTGAGAGAGCTGTTTTTT. Its protein product is CASSLLLAGVRELFF.

This clone was found a few times. The CDR3 is CASSSGTAGTQYF. In DNA, the CDR3 is TGTGCCAGCAGCTCCGGGACCGCGGGGACCCAGTACTTC. The chain couples TRBV7-8 to TRBJ2-5; D tentatively reads TRBD1 or TRBD2 (5 bases each). From germline, CDR1 is SGHVS and CDR2 FQNEAQ. The V and J ends lost 4 bases and 7 bases respectively, with 13 bases between them. This CDR3 is 13 amino acids long.

The chain uses TRBV7-2 and TRBJ2-2; 13 bases agree with TRBD2. Germline CDR1 SGHTA, CDR2 FQGNSA. The CDR3 has 16 amino acids. With 5 bases clipped from V and 3 bases from J, the junction kept 3 bases outside the gene matches. The CDR3 is CASSTGLAGYTGELFF. CDR3 coding DNA: TGTGCCAGCAGCACGGGACTAGCGGGATACACCGGGGAGCTGTTTTTT.

The rearrangement links TRBV28 to TRBJ1-1; D remains ambiguous. The CDR3 runs 12 residues. Deletions cut 2 bases from V and 6 bases from J, with 7 bases between. The V gene's germline CDR1 is MDHEN and CDR2 SYDVKM. Here the CDR3 DNA reads TGTGCCAGCAGTTTACAGGCACCTGAAGCTTTCTTT. It specifies CASSLQAPEAFF. The entire variable domain, with the rest obtained from reference TRBV28 and TRBJ1-1, is as follows: DVKVTQSSRYLVKRTGEKVFLECVQDMDHENMFWYRQDPGLGLRLIYFSYDVKMKEKGDIPEGYSVSREKKERFSLILESASTNQTSMYLCASSLQAPEAFFGQGTRLTVV.

The rearrangement uses TRBV6-5 and TRBJ1-1; weak D call: TRBD1 (6 bases). The CDR3 loop spans 13 amino acids. Germline V lookup: CDR1 MNHEY, CDR2 SVGAGI. V shed 7 bases and J shed 2 bases, with 11 bases lying between them. Here the CDR3 reads CASTRTVNTEAFF. Written as DNA, the CDR3 is TGTGCCAGCACCCGGACAGTCAACACTGAAGCTTTCTTT.